This T cell receptor (beta chain) was recovered during a study of a mutant IDH1 vaccine in newly diagnosed glioma. Study as a whole: Beforehand, treatment had been radiotherapy, temozolomide, or both; the majority received both.

Time point defined: week 11, during vaccination. The investigators gave 300 ug of mutant IDH1 20-mer peptide in each vaccine dose, together with topical imiquimod. Concerning this clone: Antigen unknown.

Generated by immunoSEQ multiplex PCR, the TCRdb table keeps only in-frame clones and is missing some. The sample has some 60,000 clones; approximately 80% are singletons. The material was PBMCs, obtained from a glioma patient whose treatment included an IDH1 peptide vaccine. The sequence was collected from a man aged 30 to 39 with glioma.

The CDR3 loop is CASSPQGEYTEAFF. The CDR3 bases are TGTGCCAGCTCACCCCAGGGTGAATACACTGAAGCTTTCTTT. This rearrangement joins TRBV18 to TRBJ1-1; TRBD1 might be the D (5 bases). V was cut by 3 bases and J by 3 bases, with 11 bases left in between. The CDR3 extends over 14 amino acids. Germline assignment: CDR1 KGHSH and CDR2 LQKENI.